The clone carrying this T cell receptor beta chain has a count of ten or more. The CDR3 runs 20 residues. The entry originates in a study of shared clonotypes between healthy human individuals. Every contributor of samples was a Caucasian grown-up residing in Nashville, Tennessee. Clones were read by immunoSEQ multiplex PCR, and TCRdb kept only the in-frame ones, dropping some. The repertoire holds nearly 500,000 clones, with around 78% as singletons. The source material was PBMCs. This clonotype was sampled from a middle-aged woman in good health. Some clones in this sample may be carry-over from other donors' samples. The J gene is TRBJ1-5, the V gene TRBV21-1; the table's D call, TRBD1, has no DNA check behind it. TRBV21-1 is noted as a pseudogene. The CDR3 sequence is CASSKRNQINRGWSNQPQHF. CDR3 DNA sequence: TGTGCCAGCAGCAAAAGAAACCAAATCAACAGGGGCTGGAGCAATCAGCCCCAGCATTTT.